This T cell receptor beta chain originates from a study of shared clonotypes between healthy human individuals. On this clone itself: The target antigen is unknown.

A split of CD4+ cells into CD45RA+ naive and CD45RA-negative memory subsets was performed. Whole-study findings and limits: Represented genetic and exposure-history diversity was restricted by having few donors. Across subsets, estimated richness was generally greater for naive than for memory populations. Incomplete sequencing of sorted subsets was indicated by rarefaction despite large depth.

Profiled with immunoSEQ multiplex PCR; TCRdb holds only in-frame clones, not every one. There are around 980,000 clones in the sample; about 84% occur only once, and 0.5% to 0.65% lies in the top ten. The CDR3 covers 15 residues. Germline V lookup: CDR1 SGHRS, CDR2 YFSETQ. The V and J ends lost 0 bases and 5 bases, in that order; junction bases with no gene match: 7. The chain carries TRBV5-1 and TRBJ2-7; TRBD1 matches at 8 bases. Sequencing was performed on memory CD4+ T cells from PBMCs. Subset indicated: CD45RA-negative fraction. The clonotype originates from a man in his late teens or twenties in good health. Some clones in this sample may be carry-over from other donors' samples. CDR3 amino acids: CASSLGTAGGDEQYF. The CDR3 region has the DNA TGCGCCAGCAGCTTGGGAACGGCAGGGGGCGACGAGCAGTACTTC.